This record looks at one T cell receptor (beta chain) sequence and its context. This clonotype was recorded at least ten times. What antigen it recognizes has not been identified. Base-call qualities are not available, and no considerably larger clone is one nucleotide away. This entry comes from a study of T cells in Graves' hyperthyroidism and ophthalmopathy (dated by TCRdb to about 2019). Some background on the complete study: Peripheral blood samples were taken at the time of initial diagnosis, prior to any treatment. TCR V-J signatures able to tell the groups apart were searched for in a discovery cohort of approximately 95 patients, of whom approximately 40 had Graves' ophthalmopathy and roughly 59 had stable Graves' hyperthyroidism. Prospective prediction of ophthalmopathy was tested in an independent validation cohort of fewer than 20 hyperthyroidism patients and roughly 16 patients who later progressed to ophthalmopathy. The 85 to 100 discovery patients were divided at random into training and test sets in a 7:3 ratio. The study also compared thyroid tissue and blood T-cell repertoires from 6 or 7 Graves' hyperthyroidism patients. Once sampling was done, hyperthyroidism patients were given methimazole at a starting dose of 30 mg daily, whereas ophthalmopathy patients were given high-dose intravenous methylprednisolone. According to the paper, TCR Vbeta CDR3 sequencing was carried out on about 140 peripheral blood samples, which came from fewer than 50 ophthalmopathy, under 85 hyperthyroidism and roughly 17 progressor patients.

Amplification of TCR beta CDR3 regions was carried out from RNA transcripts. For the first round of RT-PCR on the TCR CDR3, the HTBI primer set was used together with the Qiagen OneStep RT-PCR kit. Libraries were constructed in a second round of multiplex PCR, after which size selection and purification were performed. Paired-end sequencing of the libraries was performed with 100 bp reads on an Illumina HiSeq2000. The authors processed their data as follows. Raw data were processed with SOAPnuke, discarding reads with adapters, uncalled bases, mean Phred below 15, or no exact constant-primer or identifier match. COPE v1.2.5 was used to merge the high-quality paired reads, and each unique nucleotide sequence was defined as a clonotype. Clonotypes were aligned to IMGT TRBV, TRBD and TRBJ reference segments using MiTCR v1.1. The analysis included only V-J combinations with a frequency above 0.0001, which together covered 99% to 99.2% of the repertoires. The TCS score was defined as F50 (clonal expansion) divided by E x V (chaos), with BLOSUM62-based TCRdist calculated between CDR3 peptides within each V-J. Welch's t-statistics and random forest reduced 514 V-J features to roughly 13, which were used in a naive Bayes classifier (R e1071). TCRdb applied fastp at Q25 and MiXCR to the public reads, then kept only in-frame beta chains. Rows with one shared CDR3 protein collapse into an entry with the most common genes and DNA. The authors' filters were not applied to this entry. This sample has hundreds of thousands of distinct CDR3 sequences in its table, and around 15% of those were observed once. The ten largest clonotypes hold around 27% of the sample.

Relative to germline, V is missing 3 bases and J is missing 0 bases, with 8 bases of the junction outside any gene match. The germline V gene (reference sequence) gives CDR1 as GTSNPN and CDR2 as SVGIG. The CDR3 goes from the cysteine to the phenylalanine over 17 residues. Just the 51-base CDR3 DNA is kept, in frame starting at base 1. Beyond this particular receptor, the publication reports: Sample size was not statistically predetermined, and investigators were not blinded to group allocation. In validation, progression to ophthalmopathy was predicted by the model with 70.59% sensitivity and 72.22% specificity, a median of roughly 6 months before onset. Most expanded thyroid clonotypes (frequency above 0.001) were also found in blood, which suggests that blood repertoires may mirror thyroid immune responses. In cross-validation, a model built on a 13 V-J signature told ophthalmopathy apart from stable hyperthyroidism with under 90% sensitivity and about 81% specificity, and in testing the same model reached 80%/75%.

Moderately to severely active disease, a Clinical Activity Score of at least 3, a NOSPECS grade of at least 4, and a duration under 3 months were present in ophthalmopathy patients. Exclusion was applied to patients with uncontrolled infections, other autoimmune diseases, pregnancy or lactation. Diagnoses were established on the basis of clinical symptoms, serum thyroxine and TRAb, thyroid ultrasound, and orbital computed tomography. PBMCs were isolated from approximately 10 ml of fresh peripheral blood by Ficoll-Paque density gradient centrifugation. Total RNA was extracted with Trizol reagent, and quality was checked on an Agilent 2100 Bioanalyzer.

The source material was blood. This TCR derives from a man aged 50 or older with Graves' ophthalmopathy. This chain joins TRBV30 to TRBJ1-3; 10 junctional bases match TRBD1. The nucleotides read TGTGCCTGGAGATCAGGGACAGGGGTACTCTCTGGAAACACCATATATTTT. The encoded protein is CAWRSGTGVLSGNTIYF.